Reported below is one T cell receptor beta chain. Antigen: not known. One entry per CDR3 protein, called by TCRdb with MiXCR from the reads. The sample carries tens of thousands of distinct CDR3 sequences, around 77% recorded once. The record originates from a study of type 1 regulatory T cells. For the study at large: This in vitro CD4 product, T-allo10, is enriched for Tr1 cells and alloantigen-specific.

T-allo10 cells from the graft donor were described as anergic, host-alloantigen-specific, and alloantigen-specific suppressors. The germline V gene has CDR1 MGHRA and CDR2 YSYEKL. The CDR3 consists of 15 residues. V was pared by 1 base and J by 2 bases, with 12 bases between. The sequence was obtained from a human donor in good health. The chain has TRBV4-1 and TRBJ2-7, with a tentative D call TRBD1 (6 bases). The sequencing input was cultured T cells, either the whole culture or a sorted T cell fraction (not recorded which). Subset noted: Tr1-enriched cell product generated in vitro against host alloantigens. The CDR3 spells CASSQGQTGPYEQYF. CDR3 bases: TGCGCCAGCAGCCAAGGACAGACAGGACCCTACGAGCAGTACTTC.